The TCR beta chain described here comes from a study of Graves' ophthalmopathy and Graves' hyperthyroidism. Clinical symptoms, serum thyroxine, TRAb, thyroid ultrasound and orbital computed tomography formed the basis of diagnosis. V was pared by 7 bases and J by 0 bases, with 6 bases between. Germline V lookup: CDR1 KGHDR, CDR2 SFDVKD. CDR3 length: 14 residues. The study amplified TCR beta CDR3 regions using RNA transcripts. The first round was an RT-PCR with HTBI primers, and the second round was a multiplex PCR. TCRdb called the multiplex PCR reads again in MiXCR, with one record for every CDR3 protein. The sample holds over a million distinct CDR3 sequences; approximately 35% are singletons and the top ten take around 10%. This clonotype was observed at least ten times.

Source material: peripheral blood or thyroid tissue (not recorded which). This receptor was identified in an adult man with Graves' hyperthyroidism. This chain joins TRBV24-1 and TRBJ2-6, with D perhaps TRBD2 (5 bases). The CDR3 nucleotides are TGTGCCACCAGCCGGGGCTCTGGGGCCAACGTCCTGACTTTC. Its protein product is CATSRGSGANVLTF.